These 23 T cell receptor beta chains came from one sample sequenced in a study of cytomegalovirus exposure and HLA in healthy donors. Amplification used 60 Vbeta primers and 13 Jbeta primers. The assay was immunoSEQ multiplex PCR, and TCRdb's table has in-frame clones only and misses some. The data contain about 200,000 clones, about 77% of them singletons. Sample: PBMCs. These receptors all come from a woman between 25 and 40 years old in good health and CMV-seropositive.

This clone appeared a few times. The genes are TRBV7-6 and TRBJ1-1; 8 bases are shared with TRBD1. The CDR3 has 12 amino acids. Germline V CDR1 and CDR2: SGHVS, FNYEAQ. V was clipped by 5 bases and J by 8 bases; unmatched bases: 4. The CDR3 reads CASSLWTGEAFF. The CDR3 DNA follows: TGTGCCAGCAGCCTATGGACAGGGGAAGCTTTCTTT.

The chain links TRBV10-3 to TRBJ1-2, with TRBD1 matching over 8 bases. Germline V gene lookup returns CDR1 ENHRY and CDR2 SYGVKD. CDR3 length: 12 residues. Trimming removed 5 bases from V and 7 bases from J; junction bases left unmatched: 3. The CDR3 nucleotides read TGTGCCATCAGTACAGACAGGGGTGGCTACACCTTC. This gives the protein CAISTDRGGYTF.

V gene TRBV29-1 combines with J gene TRBJ2-5, with 7 bases fitting TRBD1. The junction had 7 bases not matched to a gene; V was cut back by 5 bases and J by 4 bases. The CDR3 extends over 13 amino acids. Germline assignment: CDR1 SQVTM and CDR2 ANQGSEA. The CDR3 nucleotides read TGCAGCGTTACCGACAGGGACGTAGAGACCCAGTACTTC. Translation gives CSVTDRDVETQYF. The variable domain in full, completed from reference TRBV29-1 and TRBJ2-5, reads SAVISQKPSRDICQRGTSLTIQCQVDSQVTMMFWYRQQPGQSLTLIATANQGSEATYESGFVIDKFPISRPNLTFSTLTVSNMSPEDSSIYLCSVTDRDVETQYFGPGTRLLVL.

This chain joins TRBV27 and TRBJ2-7; unclear D gene. Looked up from germline, CDR1 is MNHEY and CDR2 is SMNVEV (reference sequence). The length of the CDR3 is 15 residues. V lost 3 bases to trimming and J lost 1 base, with 13 bases between them. The CDR3 DNA is TGTGCCAGCAGTTTCCGGCAAAGACTTTCCTACGAGCAGTACTTC. It yields the protein CASSFRQRLSYEQYF.

The J gene is TRBJ2-7, the V gene TRBV6-5, with D perhaps TRBD1 (5 bases). This CDR3 is 13 amino acids long. Trimming took off 0 bases at V and 4 bases at J, with 7 bases between the two ends. Per germline, CDR1 MNHEY and CDR2 SVGAGI. The CDR3 region has the DNA TGTGCCAGCAGTTACTCAGCAGGGTACGAGCAGTACTTC. It is translated as CASSYSAGYEQYF.

Here the CDR3 DNA reads TGTGCCAGCAGCCGTCGGGGGGGATCCTACGAGCAGTACTTC. It yields the protein CASSRRGGSYEQYF. J is TRBJ2-7 and V is TRBV11-2; 8 bases map to TRBD2. The length of the CDR3 is 14 residues. Germline values: CDR1 SGHAT, CDR2 FQNNGV. V trimming: 5 bases; J trimming: 1 base; junction bases outside the gene matches: 4. The complete variable domain, with remaining parts taken from reference TRBV11-2 and TRBJ2-7, reads EAGVAQSPRYKIIEKRQSVAFWCNPISGHATLYWYQQILGQGPKLLIQFQNNGVVDDSQLPKDRFSAERLKGVDSTLKIQPAKLEDSAVYLCASSRRGGSYEQYFGPGTRLTVT.

The rearrangement joins TRBV28 to TRBJ2-7; 9 bases agree with TRBD1. Germline loops: CDR1 MDHEN, CDR2 SYDVKM. This CDR3 is built from 15 residues. The V gene end was trimmed by 7 bases and the J gene end by 1 base; junction bases not matched to a gene: 8. In DNA form, the CDR3 reads TGTGCCAGCACCCCGGGGGGACAGGGTTCCTACGAGCAGTACTTC. This encodes CASTPGGQGSYEQYF.

The chain carries TRBV27 and TRBJ1-5, with unresolved D. Looked up from germline, CDR1 is MNHEY and CDR2 is SMNVEV (reference sequence). The V and J ends lost 0 bases and 0 bases respectively, with 3 bases between them. This CDR3 is built from 14 residues. The CDR3 is CASSLSYSNQPQHF. CDR3 in DNA: TGTGCCAGCAGTTTATCGTATAGCAATCAGCCCCAGCATTTT.

This chain joins TRBV27 and TRBJ2-1; 8 bases are a match to TRBD1. Losses at the gene ends were 3 bases for V and 5 bases for J; bases not matched to a gene: 6. Per germline, CDR1 MNHEY and CDR2 SMNVEV (reference sequence). This CDR3 contains 15 residues. The CDR3 loop is CASSFLRGPDNEQFF. In nucleotides, the CDR3 is TGTGCCAGCAGTTTCCTCAGGGGGCCGGACAATGAGCAGTTCTTC.

The V and J genes are TRBV7-6 and TRBJ1-2; a possible D gene is TRBD1 (6 bases). Germline lookup yields CDR1 SGHVS and CDR2 FNYEAQ. This CDR3 has 13 amino acids. The V and J ends lost 6 bases and 7 bases respectively, with 15 bases between them. The CDR3 here is CASSPGTMSGYTF. As DNA, the CDR3 is TGTGCCAGCAGTCCCGGGACAATGAGTGGCTACACCTTC.

J is TRBJ2-5 and V is TRBV5-1; 8 nucleotides agree with TRBD2. This CDR3 comprises 16 residues. Germline assignment: CDR1 SGHRS and CDR2 YFSETQ. The junction had 5 bases not matched to a gene; V was cut back by 0 bases and J by 1 base. CDR3 nucleotides: TGCGCCAGCAGCTTGGTAGCGGGGCCCACCCAAGAGACCCAGTACTTC. Translating gives CASSLVAGPTQETQYF.

The chain employs TRBV4-3 and TRBJ1-5; possibly TRBD1 for D (5 bases). The CDR3 length is 15 residues. From germline, CDR1 is LGHNA and CDR2 YSLEER. Trimming left V 5 bases short and J 2 bases short, with 13 bases between. DNA for the CDR3: TGCGCCAGCAGCACCTCCTGGGGGGGCAATCAGCCCCAGCATTTT. Its protein is CASSTSWGGNQPQHF.

The chain employs TRBV11-2 and TRBJ2-5; 7 nucleotides align to TRBD2. The CDR3 has 17 residues. Germline values: CDR1 SGHAT, CDR2 FQNNGV. Trimming took 1 base from V and 4 from J; bases not matched to a gene: 12. DNA for the CDR3: TGTGCCAGCAGCTTAGGGTATGGGGGGGTAAACGGAGAGACCCAGTACTTC. It yields the protein CASSLGYGGVNGETQYF.

V gene TRBV6-4 combines with J gene TRBJ2-1; 7 bases match TRBD2. After removal of 3 bases from V and 9 bases from J, the junction contained 17 bases not matched to a gene. Germline assignment: CDR1 MRHNA and CDR2 SNTAGT. CDR3 length equals 17 residues. CDR3 sequence (DNA): TGTGCCAGCAGTGAAGGTTTTGGGGCTAGCGGTACGGGTGAGCAGTTCTTC. This codes for CASSEGFGASGTGEQFF.

V usage is TRBV2 and J usage is TRBJ2-1; 9 bases line up with TRBD1. The CDR3 contains 17 residues. The V and J ends lost 1 base and 7 bases, in that order; junction bases with no gene match: 11. Germline lookup yields CDR1 SNHLY and CDR2 FYNNEI. CDR3 sequence (DNA): TGTGCCAGCAGTGAAGGACCCGGGACAGGGCGGGAGAATGAGCAGTTCTTC. It encodes CASSEGPGTGRENEQFF. The full variable domain, completed using reference TRBV2 and TRBJ2-1, is EPEVTQTPSHQVTQMGQEVILRCVPISNHLYFYWYRQILGQKVEFLVSFYNNEISEKSEIFDDQFSVERPDGSNFTLKIRSTKLEDSAMYFCASSEGPGTGRENEQFFGPGTRLTVL.

The chain has TRBV5-1 and TRBJ2-5; D might be TRBD2 (5 bases). The CDR3 consists of 14 residues. Germline-derived CDR1 and CDR2 are SGHRS and YFSETQ. Trimming left V 0 bases short and J 6 bases short, with 12 bases between. CDR3 sequence: CASSLGLADKTQYF. CDR3 DNA: TGCGCCAGCAGCTTGGGGCTAGCAGATAAGACCCAGTACTTC.

CDR3 DNA sequence: TGTGCCTGGAGTGTTACTAGAATCCATGAGCAGTTCTTC. It translates to CAWSVTRIHEQFF. The V gene is TRBV30, the J gene TRBJ2-1, with D perhaps TRBD2 (5 bases). The CDR3 loop spans 13 amino acids. Germline V gives CDR1 GTSNPN, CDR2 SVGIG (reference sequence). The V end was cut by 0 bases, the J end by 8 bases, with 11 bases between.

V usage is TRBV19 and J usage is TRBJ2-1, with TRBD1 matching over 9 bases. This CDR3 has 13 residues. The V segment lost 4 bases and the J segment 8 bases; nucleotides outside the gene matches: 3. From germline, CDR1 is LNHDA and CDR2 SQIVND (reference sequence). The CDR3 protein is CASSNRGHYEQFF. The DNA of the CDR3 is TGTGCCAGTAGTAACAGGGGGCACTATGAGCAGTTCTTC.

This clone appeared a single time. The chain recombines TRBV10-3 with TRBJ2-1; 16 nucleotides agree with TRBD2. Germline loops: CDR1 ENHRY, CDR2 SYGVKD. CDR3 length equals 19 residues. Trimming at V came to 7 bases and at J to 2 bases, leaving 11 bases not matched to a gene. The CDR3 reads CAINTGLAGGEGAYNEQFF. CDR3 bases: TGTGCCATCAATACGGGACTAGCGGGAGGGGAGGGCGCCTACAATGAGCAGTTCTTC.

On this clone itself: This CDR3 is also generated by other DNA sequences in the sample. The rearrangement joins TRBV5-1 to TRBJ1-5; 7 bases map to TRBD1. Trimming removed 0 bases from V and 4 bases from J; junction bases left unmatched: 1. The CDR3 covers 14 residues. The germline V gene has CDR1 SGHRS and CDR2 YFSETQ. CDR3 DNA sequence: TGCGCCAGCAGCTTGGGGACAGGTAATCAGCCCCAGCATTTT. Residues: CASSLGTGNQPQHF.

A few counts support this clone. V and J are TRBV28 and TRBJ2-7, with 7 bases lining up with TRBD1. Germline V gene data show CDR1 as MDHEN and CDR2 as SYDVKM. V shed 5 bases and J 1 base; nucleotides not matched to a gene: 5. CDR3 length: 14 residues. CDR3 sequence: CASSEQGRSYEQYF. Written as DNA, the CDR3 is TGTGCCAGCAGTGAACAGGGGCGATCCTACGAGCAGTACTTC. Together with reference TRBV28 and TRBJ2-7, the CDR3 gives the full variable domain: DVKVTQSSRYLVKRTGEKVFLECVQDMDHENMFWYRQDPGLGLRLIYFSYDVKMKEKGDIPEGYSVSREKKERFSLILESASTNQTSMYLCASSEQGRSYEQYFGPGTRLTVT.

This clone was counted a single time. The chain employs TRBV7-2 and TRBJ1-2, with a possible D match to TRBD1 (6 bases). CDR3 length: 16 residues. V dropped 2 bases and J dropped 1 base, with 14 bases sitting between them. Germline V gene data show CDR1 as SGHTA and CDR2 as FQGNSA. In DNA, the CDR3 is TGTGCCAGCAGCTTATCTAGGACAGCGATTAACTATGGCTACACCTTC. Protein: CASSLSRTAINYGYTF.

The chain couples TRBV10-3 to TRBJ1-5; D gene ambiguous. Germline assignment: CDR1 ENHRY and CDR2 SYGVKD. V was clipped by 3 bases and J by 8 bases, with 23 bases between them. This CDR3 has 17 residues. The CDR3 loop is CAISDSLRRGIGEPQHF. The DNA of the CDR3 is TGTGCCATCAGTGACTCCTTGAGACGGGGAATCGGGGAGCCCCAGCATTTT.